This T cell receptor (beta chain) was recorded in a study of OX40 agonist ivuxolimab in advanced cancers. Study context: Patients with hepatocellular carcinoma, melanoma, renal cell or head and neck cancer made up the dose-escalation patients. Notes on the study in general: Researchers report that CD8+ T cells had, on average, more expanded clones than CD4+.

TCRdb keeps only in-frame clones here, not all; method: immunoSEQ multiplex PCR. The sample holds around 60,000 clones, about 90% seen once. Sampled blood was obtained at baseline, cycle 4 day 1, and cycle 7 day 1. With respect to this clone: What it binds is unknown.

The CDR3 sequence is 13 residues long. V was pared by 3 bases and J by 8 bases, with 16 bases between. Germline CDR1 SQVTM, CDR2 ANQGSEA. The V and J genes are TRBV29-1 and TRBJ1-2; D is uncertain. Sequenced here: CD4+ or CD8+ T cells sorted from blood, sampled in a trial of the OX40 agonist ivuxolimab. The TCR originated in an adult with an advanced solid tumor such as melanoma, head and neck, liver or kidney cancer. As DNA, the CDR3 is TGCAGCGTTGATAAGGGTTTATTCGGGGGCTACACCTTC. It is translated as CSVDKGLFGGYTF.